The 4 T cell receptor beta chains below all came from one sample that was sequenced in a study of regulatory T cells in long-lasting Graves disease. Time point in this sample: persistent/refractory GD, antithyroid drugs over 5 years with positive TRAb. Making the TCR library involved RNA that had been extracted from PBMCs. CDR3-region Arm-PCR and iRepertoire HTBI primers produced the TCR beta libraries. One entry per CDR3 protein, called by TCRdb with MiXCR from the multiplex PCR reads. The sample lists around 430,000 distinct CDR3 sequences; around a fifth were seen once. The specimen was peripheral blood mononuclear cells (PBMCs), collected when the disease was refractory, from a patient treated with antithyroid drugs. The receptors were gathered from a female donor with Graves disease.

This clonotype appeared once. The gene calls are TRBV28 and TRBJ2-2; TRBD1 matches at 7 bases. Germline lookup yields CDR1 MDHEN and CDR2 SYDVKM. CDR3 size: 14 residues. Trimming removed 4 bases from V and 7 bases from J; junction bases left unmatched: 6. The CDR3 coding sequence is TGTGCCAGCAGTTATACAGGGGTGAGCGGGGAGCTGTTTTTT. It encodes CASSYTGVSGELFF.

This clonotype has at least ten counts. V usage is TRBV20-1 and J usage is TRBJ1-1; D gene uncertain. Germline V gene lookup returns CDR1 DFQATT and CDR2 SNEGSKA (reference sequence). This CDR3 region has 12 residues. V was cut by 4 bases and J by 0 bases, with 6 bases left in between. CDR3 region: CSAKGLNTEAFF. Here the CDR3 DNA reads TGCAGTGCTAAAGGGTTGAACACTGAAGCTTTCTTT.

DNA of the CDR3: TGTGCCAGCAGTTTTGAGAGGTTGGGGGGCGCGGAAGAGCAGTACTTC. This codes for CASSFERLGGAEEQYF. The chain uses TRBV28 and TRBJ2-7; TRBD1 or TRBD2 may be the D gene (6 bases each). The CDR3 is made up of 16 amino acids. The V and J ends lost 3 bases and 7 bases respectively, with 22 bases between them. Germline V gene lookup returns CDR1 MDHEN and CDR2 SYDVKM.

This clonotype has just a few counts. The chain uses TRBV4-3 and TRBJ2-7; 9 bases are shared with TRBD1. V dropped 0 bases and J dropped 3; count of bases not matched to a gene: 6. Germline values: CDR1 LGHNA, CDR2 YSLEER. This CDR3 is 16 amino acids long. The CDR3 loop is CASSQDAGTGSYEQYF. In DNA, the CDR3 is TGCGCCAGCAGCCAAGATGCGGGGACAGGGAGCTACGAGCAGTACTTC.